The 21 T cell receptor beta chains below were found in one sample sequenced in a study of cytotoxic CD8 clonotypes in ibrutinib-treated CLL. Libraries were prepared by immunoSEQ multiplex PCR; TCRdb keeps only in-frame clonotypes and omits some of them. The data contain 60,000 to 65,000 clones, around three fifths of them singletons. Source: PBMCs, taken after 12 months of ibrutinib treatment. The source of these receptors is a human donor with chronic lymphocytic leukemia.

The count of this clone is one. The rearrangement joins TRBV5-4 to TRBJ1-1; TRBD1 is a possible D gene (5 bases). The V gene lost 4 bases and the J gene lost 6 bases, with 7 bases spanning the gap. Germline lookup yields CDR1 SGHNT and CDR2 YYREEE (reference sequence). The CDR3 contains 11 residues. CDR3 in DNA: TGTGCCAGCAGCGGGGGTCCTGAAGCTTTCTTT. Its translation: CASSGGPEAFF.

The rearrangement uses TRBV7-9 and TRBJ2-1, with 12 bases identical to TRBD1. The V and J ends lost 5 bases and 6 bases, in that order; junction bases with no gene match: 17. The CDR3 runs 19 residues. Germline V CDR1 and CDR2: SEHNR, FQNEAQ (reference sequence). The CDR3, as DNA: TGTGCCAGCAGCCCGTTGGGACAGGGGGCGAGAGCGGGAGTCAATGAGCAGTTCTTC. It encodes CASSPLGQGARAGVNEQFF.

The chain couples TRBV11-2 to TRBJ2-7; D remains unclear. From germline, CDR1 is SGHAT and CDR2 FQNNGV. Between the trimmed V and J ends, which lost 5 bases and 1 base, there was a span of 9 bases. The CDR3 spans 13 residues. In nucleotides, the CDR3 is TGTGCCAGCAGCCCGCTCGTATCCTACGAGCAGTACTTC. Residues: CASSPLVSYEQYF.

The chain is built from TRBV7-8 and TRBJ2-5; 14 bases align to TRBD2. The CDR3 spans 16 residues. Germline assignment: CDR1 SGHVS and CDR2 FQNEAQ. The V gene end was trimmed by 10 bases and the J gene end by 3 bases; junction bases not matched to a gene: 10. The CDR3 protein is CATSPTSGGAKETQYF. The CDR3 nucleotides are TGTGCCACCTCACCGACTAGCGGGGGGGCTAAAGAGACCCAGTACTTC.

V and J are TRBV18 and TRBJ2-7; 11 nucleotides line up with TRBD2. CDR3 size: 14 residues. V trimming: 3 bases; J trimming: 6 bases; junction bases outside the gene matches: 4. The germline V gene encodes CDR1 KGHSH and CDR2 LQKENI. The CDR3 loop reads CASSPIAGGSEQYF. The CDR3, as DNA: TGTGCCAGCTCACCGATAGCGGGAGGGAGCGAGCAGTACTTC.

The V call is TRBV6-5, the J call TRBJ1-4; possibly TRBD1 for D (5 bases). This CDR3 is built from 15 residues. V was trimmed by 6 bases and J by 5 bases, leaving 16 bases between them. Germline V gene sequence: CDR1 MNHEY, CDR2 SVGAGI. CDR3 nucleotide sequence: TGTGCCAGCAGCCGACCCGGACAAGGCAATGAAAAACTGTTTTTT. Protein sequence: CASSRPGQGNEKLFF.

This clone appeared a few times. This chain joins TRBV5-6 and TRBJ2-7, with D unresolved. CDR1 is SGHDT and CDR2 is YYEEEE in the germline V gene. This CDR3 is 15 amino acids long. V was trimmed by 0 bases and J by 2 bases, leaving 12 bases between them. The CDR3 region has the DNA TGTGCCAGCAGCTTGGGCGGCTCTGGTACCTACGAGCAGTACGTC. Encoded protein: CASSLGGSGTYEQYV.

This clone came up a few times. CDR3 sequence reads: CASSHPSRRQTSYNEQFF. CDR3 nucleotides: TGCGCCAGCAGCCACCCCTCACGGAGGCAGACCTCCTACAATGAGCAGTTCTTC. The chain employs TRBV4-1 and TRBJ2-1; possibly TRBD2 for D (5 bases). Per germline, CDR1 MGHRA and CDR2 YSYEKL. V gave up 3 bases and J gave up 0 bases, with 18 bases separating them. This CDR3 comprises 18 residues.

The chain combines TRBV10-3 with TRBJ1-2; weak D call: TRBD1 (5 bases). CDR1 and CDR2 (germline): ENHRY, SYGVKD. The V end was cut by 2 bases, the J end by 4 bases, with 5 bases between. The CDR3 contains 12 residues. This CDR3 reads CAISEGGYGYTF. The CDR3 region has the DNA TGTGCCATCAGTGAGGGGGGCTATGGCTACACCTTC.

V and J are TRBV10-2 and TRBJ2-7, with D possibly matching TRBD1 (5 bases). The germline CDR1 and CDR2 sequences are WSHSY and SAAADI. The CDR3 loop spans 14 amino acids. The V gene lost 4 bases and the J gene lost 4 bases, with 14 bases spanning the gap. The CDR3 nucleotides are TGCGCCAGCAGTGCCGGTAGGGGCTCGTACGAGCAGTACGTC. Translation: CASSAGRGSYEQYV.

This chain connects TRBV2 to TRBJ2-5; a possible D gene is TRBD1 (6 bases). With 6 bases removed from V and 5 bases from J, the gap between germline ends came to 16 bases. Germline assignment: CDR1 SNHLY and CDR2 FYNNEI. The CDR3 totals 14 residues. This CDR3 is CASSPGTQTETQYF. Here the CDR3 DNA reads TGTGCCAGCAGCCCCGGGACACAGACGGAGACCCAGTACTTC.

The CDR3 DNA sequence: TGTGCCAGCAGTTTGTCGTTGCAGGGTAACTATGGCTACACCTTC. Translating it yields CASSLSLQGNYGYTF. This rearrangement joins TRBV7-9 to TRBJ1-2, with D possibly matching TRBD1 (5 bases). The CDR3 is made up of 15 amino acids. Trimming removed 6 bases at V and 1 base at J, with 15 bases between. Per the germline V gene, CDR1 is SEHNR and CDR2 is FQNEAQ (reference sequence).

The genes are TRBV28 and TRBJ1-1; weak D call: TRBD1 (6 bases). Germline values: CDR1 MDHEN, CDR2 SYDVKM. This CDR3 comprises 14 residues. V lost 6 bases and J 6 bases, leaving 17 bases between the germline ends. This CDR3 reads CASSRNRDGPEAFF. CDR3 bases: TGTGCCAGCAGCCGAAACAGGGATGGGCCTGAAGCTTTCTTT.

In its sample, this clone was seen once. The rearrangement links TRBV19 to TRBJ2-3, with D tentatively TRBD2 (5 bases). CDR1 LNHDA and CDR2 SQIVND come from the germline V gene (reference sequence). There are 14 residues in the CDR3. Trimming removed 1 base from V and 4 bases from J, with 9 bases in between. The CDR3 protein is CASSIGTWADTQYF. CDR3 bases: TGTGCCAGTAGTATAGGGACTTGGGCAGATACGCAGTATTTT.

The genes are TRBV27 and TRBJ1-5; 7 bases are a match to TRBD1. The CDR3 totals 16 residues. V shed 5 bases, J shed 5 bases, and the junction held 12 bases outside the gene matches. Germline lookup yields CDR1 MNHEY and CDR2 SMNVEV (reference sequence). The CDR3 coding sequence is TGTGCCAGCAGTCCTACCTCCGGGACAGCCTATCAGCCCCAGCATTTT. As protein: CASSPTSGTAYQPQHF.

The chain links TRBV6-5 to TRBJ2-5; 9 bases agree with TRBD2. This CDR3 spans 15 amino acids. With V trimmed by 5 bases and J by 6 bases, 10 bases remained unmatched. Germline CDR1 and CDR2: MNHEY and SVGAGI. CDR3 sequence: CASSPQRGAGKTQYF. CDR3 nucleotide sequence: TGTGCCAGCAGTCCGCAGCGGGGGGCCGGAAAGACCCAGTACTTC.

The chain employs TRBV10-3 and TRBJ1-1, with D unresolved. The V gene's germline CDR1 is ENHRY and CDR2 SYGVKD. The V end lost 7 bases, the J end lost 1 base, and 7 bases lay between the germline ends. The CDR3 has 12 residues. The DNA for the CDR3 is TGTGCCATCACGCAAGCGAACACTGAAGCTTTCTTT. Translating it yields CAITQANTEAFF.

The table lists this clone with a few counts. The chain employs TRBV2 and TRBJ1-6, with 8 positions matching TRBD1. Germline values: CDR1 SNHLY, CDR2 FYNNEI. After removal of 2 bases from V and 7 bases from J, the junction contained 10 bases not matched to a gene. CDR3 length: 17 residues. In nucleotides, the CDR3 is TGTGCCAGCAGTGAATCACGACAGGGGCTGGCAAATTCACCCCTCCACTTT. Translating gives CASSESRQGLANSPLHF.

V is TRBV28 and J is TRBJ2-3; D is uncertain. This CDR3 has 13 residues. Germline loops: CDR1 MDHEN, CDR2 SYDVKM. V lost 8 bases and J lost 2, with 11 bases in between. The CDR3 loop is CASSHSYTDTQYF. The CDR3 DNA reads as TGTGCCAGCTCTCACAGCTACACAGATACGCAGTATTTT.

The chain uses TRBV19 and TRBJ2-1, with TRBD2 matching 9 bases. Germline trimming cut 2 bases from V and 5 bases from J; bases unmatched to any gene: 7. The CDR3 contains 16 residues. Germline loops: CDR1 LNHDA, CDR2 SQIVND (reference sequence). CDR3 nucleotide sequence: TGTGCCAGTAGTATATACCGCGGGAGGGCGAACAATGAGCAGTTCTTC. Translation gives CASSIYRGRANNEQFF.

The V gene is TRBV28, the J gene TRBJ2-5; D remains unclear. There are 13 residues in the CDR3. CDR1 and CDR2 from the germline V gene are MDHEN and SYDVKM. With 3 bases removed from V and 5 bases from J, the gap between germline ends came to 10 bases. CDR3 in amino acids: CASSFADGETQYF. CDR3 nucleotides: TGTGCCAGCAGTTTTGCGGATGGGGAGACCCAGTACTTC. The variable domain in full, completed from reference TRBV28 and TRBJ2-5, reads DVKVTQSSRYLVKRTGEKVFLECVQDMDHENMFWYRQDPGLGLRLIYFSYDVKMKEKGDIPEGYSVSREKKERFSLILESASTNQTSMYLCASSFADGETQYFGPGTRLLVL.